The clone carrying this T cell receptor (beta chain) was detected a few times. What it binds is unknown. This specimen belongs to a study of OX40 agonist ivuxolimab in advanced cancers. About the study: Subjects had a mean age of roughly 60 years, with a range of 23 to 79; about 83% were male. Study results and caveats: The specificity for antigen of the expanded peripheral T cells was not determined. Mean expanded clone counts were higher in CD8+ than CD4+ T cells. Nonresponders, in some cases, also had low normalized T-cell clonal expansion.

This CDR3 is 14 amino acids long. V shed 4 bases and J shed 0 bases, with 9 bases lying between them. Germline CDR1 MGHRA, CDR2 YSYEKL. Generated by immunoSEQ multiplex PCR, the TCRdb table keeps only in-frame clones and is missing some. The sample has some 50,000 clones, 85% to 90% seen once. Sequencing used CD4+ or CD8+ T cells sorted from blood, obtained in a trial of the OX40 agonist ivuxolimab. The receptor was derived from an adult with an advanced solid tumor such as melanoma, head and neck, liver or kidney cancer. This sequence joins TRBV4-1 and TRBJ1-1, with D hard to call. The CDR3 bases are TGCGCCAGCAGCCGAGGACCGATGAACACTGAAGCTTTCTTT. Translating gives CASSRGPMNTEAFF.